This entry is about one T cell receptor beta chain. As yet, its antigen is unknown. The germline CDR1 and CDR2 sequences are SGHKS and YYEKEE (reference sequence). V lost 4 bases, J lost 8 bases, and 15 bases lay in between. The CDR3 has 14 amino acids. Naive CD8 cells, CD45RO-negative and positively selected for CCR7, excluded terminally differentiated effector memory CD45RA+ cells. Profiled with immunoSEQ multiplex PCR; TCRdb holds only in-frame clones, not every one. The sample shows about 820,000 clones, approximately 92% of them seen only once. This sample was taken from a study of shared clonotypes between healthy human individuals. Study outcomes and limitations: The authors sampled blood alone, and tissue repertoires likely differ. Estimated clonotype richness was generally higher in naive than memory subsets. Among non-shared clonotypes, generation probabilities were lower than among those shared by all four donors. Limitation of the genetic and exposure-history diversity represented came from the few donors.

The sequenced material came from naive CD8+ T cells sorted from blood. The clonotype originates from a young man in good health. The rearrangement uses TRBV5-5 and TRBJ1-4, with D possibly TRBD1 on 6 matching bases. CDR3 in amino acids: CASSTTGPREKLFF. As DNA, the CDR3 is TGTGCCAGCAGCACGACAGGCCCACGGGAAAAACTGTTTTTT.